This paragraph reports one T cell receptor beta chain. The antigen remains undetermined. Produced via immunoSEQ multiplex PCR; TCRdb's table is partial and in-frame only. Here the sample spans over 85,000 clones, roughly four fifths being singletons. The data were obtained in a study of radiotherapy plus CTLA-4 blockade in lung cancer. Notes on the study in general: Expansion of tumor-derived TCR clones was observed in blood after radiotherapy plus ipilimumab.

The CDR3 contains 15 residues. Germline V CDR1 and CDR2: SGDLS, YYNGEE. Deletions cut 2 bases from V and 1 base from J, with 11 bases between. The chain is built from TRBV9 and TRBJ2-3; no definite D call. This receptor was obtained from a human donor with non-small cell lung cancer that progressed on radiotherapy plus ipilimumab. The sample was peripheral blood, taken from a patient treated with radiotherapy plus ipilimumab. CDR3 sequence (DNA): TGTGCCAGCAGCGTTTCTCACACTGGCACAGATACGCAGTATTTT. It is translated as CASSVSHTGTDTQYF.